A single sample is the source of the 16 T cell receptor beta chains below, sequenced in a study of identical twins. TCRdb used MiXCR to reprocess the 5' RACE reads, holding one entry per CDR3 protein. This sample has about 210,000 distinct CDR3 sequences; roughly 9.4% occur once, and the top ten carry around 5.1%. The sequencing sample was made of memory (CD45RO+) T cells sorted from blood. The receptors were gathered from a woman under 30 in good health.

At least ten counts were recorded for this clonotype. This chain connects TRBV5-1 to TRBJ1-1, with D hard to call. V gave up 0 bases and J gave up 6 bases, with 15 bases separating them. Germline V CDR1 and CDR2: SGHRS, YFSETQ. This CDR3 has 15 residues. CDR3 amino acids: CASSLGTWLGAEAFF. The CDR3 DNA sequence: TGCGCCAGCAGCTTGGGGACCTGGTTAGGAGCTGAAGCTTTCTTT.

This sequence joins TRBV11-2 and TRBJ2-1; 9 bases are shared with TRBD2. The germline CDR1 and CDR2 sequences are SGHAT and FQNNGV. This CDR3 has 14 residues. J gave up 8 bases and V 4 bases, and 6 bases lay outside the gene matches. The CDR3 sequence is CASSSLREGYEQFF. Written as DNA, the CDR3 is TGTGCCAGCAGCTCTTTGCGGGAGGGCTATGAGCAGTTCTTC.

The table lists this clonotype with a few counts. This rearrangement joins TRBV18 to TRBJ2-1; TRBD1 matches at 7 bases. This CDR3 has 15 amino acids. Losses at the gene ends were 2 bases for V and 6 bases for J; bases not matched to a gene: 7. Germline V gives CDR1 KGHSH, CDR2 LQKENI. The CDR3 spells CASSPGTATTNEQFF. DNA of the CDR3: TGTGCCAGCTCACCAGGGACAGCGACTACCAATGAGCAGTTCTTC.

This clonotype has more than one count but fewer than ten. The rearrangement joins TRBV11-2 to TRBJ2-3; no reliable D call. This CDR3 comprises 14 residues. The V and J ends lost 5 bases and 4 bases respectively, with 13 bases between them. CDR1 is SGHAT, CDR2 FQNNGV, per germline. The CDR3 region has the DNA TGTGCCAGCAGCGGACGGTTTGCGGCAGATACGCAGTATTTT. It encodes CASSGRFAADTQYF.

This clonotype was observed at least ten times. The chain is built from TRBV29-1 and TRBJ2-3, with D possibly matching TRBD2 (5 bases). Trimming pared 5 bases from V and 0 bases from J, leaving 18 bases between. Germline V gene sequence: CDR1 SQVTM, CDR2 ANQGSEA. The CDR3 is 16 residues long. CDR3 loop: CSVRLGGRASTDTQYF. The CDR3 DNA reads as TGCAGCGTTCGGCTCGGTGGGAGAGCTAGCACAGATACGCAGTATTTT.

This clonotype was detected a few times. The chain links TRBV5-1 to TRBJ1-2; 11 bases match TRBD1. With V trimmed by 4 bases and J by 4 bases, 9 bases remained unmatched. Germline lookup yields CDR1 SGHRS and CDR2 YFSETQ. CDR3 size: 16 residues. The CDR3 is CASSLPGTGGSYGYTF. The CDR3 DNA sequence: TGCGCCAGCAGCCTTCCGGGGACAGGGGGGAGCTATGGCTACACCTTC.

CDR3 residues: CASSKIDSIEGAFF. The CDR3 coding sequence is TGTGCCAGCAGTAAAATAGACAGCATAGAGGGGGCTTTCTTT. The rearrangement uses TRBV2 and TRBJ1-1; possible D gene TRBD1, 5 bases. The CDR3 totals 14 residues. CDR1 and CDR2 from the germline V gene are SNHLY and FYNNEI. V dropped 5 bases and J dropped 11 bases, with 21 bases sitting between them.

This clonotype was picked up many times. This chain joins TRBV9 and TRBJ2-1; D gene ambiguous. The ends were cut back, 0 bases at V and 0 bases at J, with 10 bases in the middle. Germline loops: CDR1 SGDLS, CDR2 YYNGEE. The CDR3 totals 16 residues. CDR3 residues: CASSVGTLSSYNEQFF. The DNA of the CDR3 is TGTGCCAGCAGCGTAGGGACCTTGAGCTCCTACAATGAGCAGTTCTTC.

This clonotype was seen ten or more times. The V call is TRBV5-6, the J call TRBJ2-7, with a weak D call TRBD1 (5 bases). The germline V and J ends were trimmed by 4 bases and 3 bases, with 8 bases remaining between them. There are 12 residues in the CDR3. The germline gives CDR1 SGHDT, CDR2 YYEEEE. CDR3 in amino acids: CASSRTLYEQYF. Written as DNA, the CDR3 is TGTGCCAGCAGCAGGACACTCTACGAGCAGTACTTC.

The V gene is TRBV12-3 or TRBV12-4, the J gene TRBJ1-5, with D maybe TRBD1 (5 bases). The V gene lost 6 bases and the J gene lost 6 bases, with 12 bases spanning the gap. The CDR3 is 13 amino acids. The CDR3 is CASRTGVLQPQHF. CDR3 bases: TGTGCCAGCAGGACGGGGGTGCTTCAGCCCCAGCATTTT.

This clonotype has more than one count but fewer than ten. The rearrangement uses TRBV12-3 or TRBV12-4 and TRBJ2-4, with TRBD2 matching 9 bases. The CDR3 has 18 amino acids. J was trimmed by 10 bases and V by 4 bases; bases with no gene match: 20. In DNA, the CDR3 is TGTGCCAGCAGTTCAGGGTATCAGCTAGCGGGGCGTCGGCCGATTCAGTACTTC. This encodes CASSSGYQLAGRRPIQYF.

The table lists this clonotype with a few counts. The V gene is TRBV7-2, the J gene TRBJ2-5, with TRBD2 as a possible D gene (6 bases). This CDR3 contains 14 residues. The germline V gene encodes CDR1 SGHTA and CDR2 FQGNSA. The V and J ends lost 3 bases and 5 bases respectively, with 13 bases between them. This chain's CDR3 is CASSLNGRGETQYF. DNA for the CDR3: TGTGCCAGCAGCTTGAACGGACGGGGGGAGACCCAGTACTTC.

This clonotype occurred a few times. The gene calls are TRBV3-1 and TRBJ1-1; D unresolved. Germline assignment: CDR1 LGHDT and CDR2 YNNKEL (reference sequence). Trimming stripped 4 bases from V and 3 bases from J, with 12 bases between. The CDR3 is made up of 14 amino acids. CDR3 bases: TGTGCCAGCAGCCGTGGAGATGTGGACACTGAAGCTTTCTTT. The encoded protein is CASSRGDVDTEAFF.

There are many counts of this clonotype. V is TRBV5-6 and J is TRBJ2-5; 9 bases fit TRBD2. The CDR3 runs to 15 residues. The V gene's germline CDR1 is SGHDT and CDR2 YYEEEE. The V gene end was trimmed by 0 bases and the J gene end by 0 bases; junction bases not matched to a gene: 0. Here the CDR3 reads CASSLGLADQETQYF. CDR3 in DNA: TGTGCCAGCAGCTTGGGACTAGCGGACCAAGAGACCCAGTACTTC.

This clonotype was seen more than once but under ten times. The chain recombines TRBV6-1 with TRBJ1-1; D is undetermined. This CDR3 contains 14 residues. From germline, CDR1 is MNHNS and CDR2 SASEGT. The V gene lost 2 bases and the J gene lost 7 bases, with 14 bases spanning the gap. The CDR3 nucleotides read TGTGCCAGCAGTGAAAGCATCTGGGATAGTGAAGCTTTCTTT. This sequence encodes CASSESIWDSEAFF.

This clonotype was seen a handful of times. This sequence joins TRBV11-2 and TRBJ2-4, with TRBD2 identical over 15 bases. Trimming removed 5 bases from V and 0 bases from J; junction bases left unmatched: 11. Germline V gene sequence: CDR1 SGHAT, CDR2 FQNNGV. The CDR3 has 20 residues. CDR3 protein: CASSRRTSGGAGRAKNIQYF. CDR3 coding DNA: TGTGCCAGCAGCCGACGGACTAGCGGGGGGGCAGGTAGAGCCAAAAACATTCAGTACTTC.